Following are 31 T cell receptor beta chains from one sample sequenced in a study of CD8+CD57+ T cells in acquired aplastic anemia. Individuals selected for sequencing had exhibited CD8+CD57+ cell expansion on flow cytometry. Genomic DNA, the template, was used for profiling of the TCR beta VDJ and CDR3. TCRdb analysed the reads with MiXCR anew, one entry per CDR3 protein. Of hundreds of thousands of distinct CDR3 sequences detected, around 33% appear once; the ten largest clones hold less than 1%. The sequenced sample consisted of sorted CD4+, CD8+, or CD8+CD57+ T cells (not recorded which) from PBMCs. Receptors were obtained from a human donor with aplastic anemia.

The chain carries TRBV14 and TRBJ2-2; 12 bases line up with TRBD2. CDR1 is SGHDN, CDR2 FVKESK, per germline. This CDR3 spans 16 amino acids. V dropped 6 bases and J dropped 6; count of bases not matched to a gene: 8. This CDR3 is CASSPRLAGGPGELFF. The CDR3 DNA reads as TGTGCCAGCAGTCCCAGGCTAGCGGGAGGGCCCGGGGAGCTGTTTTTT. The entire variable domain, with the rest obtained from reference TRBV14 and TRBJ2-2, is as follows: EAGVTQFPSHSVIEKGQTVTLRCDPISGHDNLYWYRRVMGKEIKFLLHFVKESKQDESGMPNNRFLAERTGGTYSTLKVQPAELEDSGVYFCASSPRLAGGPGELFFGEGSRLTVL.

J is TRBJ2-3 and V is TRBV5-8; D gene uncertain. The CDR3 consists of 14 residues. V was cut by 4 bases and J by 0 bases, with 9 bases left in between. CDR1 is SGHTS and CDR2 is YDEGEE in the germline V gene. CDR3: CASSPRASTDTQYF. As DNA, the CDR3 is TGTGCCAGCAGCCCCCGGGCCAGCACAGATACGCAGTATTTT.

This clonotype has only a few counts. V usage is TRBV2 and J usage is TRBJ2-7, with 8 bases identical to TRBD1. The CDR3 covers 15 residues. Germline loops: CDR1 SNHLY, CDR2 FYNNEI. The V and J ends lost 5 bases and 3 bases, in that order; junction bases with no gene match: 9. In DNA form, the CDR3 reads TGTGCCAGCAGTTCCGCCGGGACAGGATTCTACGAGCAGTACTTC. Translated, it gives CASSSAGTGFYEQYF. Using reference TRBV2 and TRBJ2-7 for the parts outside the CDR3, the full variable domain is EPEVTQTPSHQVTQMGQEVILRCVPISNHLYFYWYRQILGQKVEFLVSFYNNEISEKSEIFDDQFSVERPDGSNFTLKIRSTKLEDSAMYFCASSSAGTGFYEQYFGPGTRLTVT.

This clonotype was seen at least ten times. The gene calls are TRBV7-2 and TRBJ1-5, with 7 bases lining up with TRBD1. V was pared by 10 bases and J by 4 bases, with 7 bases of the junction left unmatched. The CDR3 covers 13 residues. Germline CDR1 and CDR2: SGHTA and FQGNSA. This chain's CDR3 is CATGTRGNQPQHF. The CDR3 DNA follows: TGTGCCACGGGAACCAGGGGGAATCAGCCCCAGCATTTT.

The chain has TRBV20-1 and TRBJ2-5; 9 bases align to TRBD1. The CDR3 has 17 amino acids. Germline V lookup: CDR1 DFQATT, CDR2 SNEGSKA (reference sequence). Trimming removed 6 bases from V and 2 bases from J; junction bases left unmatched: 16. In DNA form, the CDR3 reads TGCAGTGCCGTCCGGGACAGGGAGGGTCAGAGACAAGAGACCCAGTACTTC. Translation gives CSAVRDREGQRQETQYF.

As to this clonotype: The CDR3 does not close with the conserved phenylalanine or tryptophan, likely indicating a read error. The V gene is TRBV9, the J gene TRBJ2-5; 11 positions agree with TRBD1. The ends lost 4 bases at V and 4 bases at J; junction bases unmatched: 6. This CDR3 comprises 15 residues. Germline CDR1 SGDLS, CDR2 YYNGEE. The CDR3 here is CASSTGTGGGETQYL. The CDR3 region has the DNA TGTGCCAGCAGCACCGGGACAGGGGGAGGAGAGACCCAGTACCTC.

This chain uses TRBV11-2 with TRBJ1-1; no clear D gene. Germline V gene sequence: CDR1 SGHAT, CDR2 FQNNGV. The CDR3 loop spans 14 amino acids. Trimming removed 5 bases from V and 2 bases from J, with 12 bases in between. The CDR3 region is CASSPSPRNTEAFF. The DNA of the CDR3 is TGTGCCAGCAGCCCGAGCCCCAGAAACACTGAAGCTTTCTTT.

On this clonotype: The junction differs from germline at one of its ends, possibly a read error. The CDR3 sequence is CAGSSFGTSYEQYF. The CDR3 nucleotides are TGTGCCGGCAGCTCCTTCGGGACCTCCTACGAGCAGTACTTC. The chain uses TRBV6-5 and TRBJ2-7, with D perhaps TRBD1 or TRBD2 (5 bases each). Per germline, CDR1 MNHEY and CDR2 SVGAGI. The CDR3 is 14 amino acids.

Comments on this clonotype: The CDR3 end shows no conserved phenylalanine or tryptophan, and so a read error is likely. CDR3 region: CASSPTGTGRNSPLHL. In nucleotides, the CDR3 is TGTGCCAGTAGTCCGACCGGGACAGGGAGAAATTCACCCCTCCACCTT. This chain uses TRBV19 with TRBJ1-6, with 9 bases lining up with TRBD1. V trimming: 5 bases; J trimming: 7 bases; junction bases outside the gene matches: 9. Germline assignment: CDR1 LNHDA and CDR2 SQIVND (reference sequence). The CDR3 runs 16 residues.

The chain joins TRBV7-2 to TRBJ2-2; TRBD1 aligns across 10 bases. Trimming removed 1 base from V and 5 bases from J; junction bases left unmatched: 1. In germline, CDR1 is SGHTA, CDR2 FQGNSA. This CDR3 comprises 15 residues. CDR3 coding DNA: TGTGCCAGCAGCTTAGGGGGACAGGGGACCGGGGAGCTGTTTTTT. Encoded protein: CASSLGGQGTGELFF.

This clonotype was counted a few times. The chain couples TRBV20-1 to TRBJ2-1, with D possibly being TRBD2 (6 bases). The V and J ends lost 3 bases and 10 bases respectively, with 10 bases between them. Looked up from germline, CDR1 is DFQATT and CDR2 is SNEGSKA (reference sequence). The CDR3 consists of 11 residues. CDR3 DNA: TGCAGTGCTAGGGGGACTGGGGAGCAGTTCTTC. As protein: CSARGTGEQFF.

Ten or more counts support this clonotype. This chain joins TRBV2 and TRBJ2-7, with D unclear. Deletions cut 7 bases from V and 0 bases from J, with 22 bases between. The germline V gene encodes CDR1 SNHLY and CDR2 FYNNEI. CDR3 length equals 17 residues. The CDR3 loop is CASTSGSRFHNSYEQYF. CDR3 nucleotides: TGTGCCAGCACTTCTGGCTCCCGCTTCCACAACTCCTACGAGCAGTACTTC.

This clonotype was counted only a few times. This chain connects TRBV15 to TRBJ1-1; the match to TRBD1 covers 8 bases. The CDR3 length is 14 residues. Germline V gene lookup returns CDR1 LNHNV and CDR2 YYDKDF (reference sequence). After removal of 1 base from V and 4 bases from J, the junction contained 2 bases not matched to a gene. CDR3 protein: CATSRAGGTTEAFF. The CDR3 DNA reads as TGTGCCACCAGCAGAGCAGGGGGCACCACTGAAGCTTTCTTT.

V and J are TRBV2 and TRBJ2-2, with 8 bases matching TRBD1. This CDR3 has 10 residues. Germline CDR1 and CDR2: SNHLY and FYNNEI. Trimming removed 6 bases from V and 13 bases from J; junction bases left unmatched: 1. The CDR3 is CASRGTGLFF. Here the CDR3 DNA reads TGTGCCAGCAGGGGGACAGGGCTGTTTTTT.

The chain uses TRBV7-2 and TRBJ1-3; TRBD1 agrees at 10 bases. Germline CDR1 reads SGHTA; CDR2 reads FQGNSA. Germline trimming cut 4 bases from V and 2 bases from J; bases unmatched to any gene: 2. The length of the CDR3 is 15 residues. The CDR3 DNA is TGTGCCAGCAGCTCCGGGACAGGGGCTGGAAACACCATATATTTT. Translating gives CASSSGTGAGNTIYF.

V usage is TRBV11-2 and J usage is TRBJ2-2, with D possibly TRBD2 on 5 matching bases. Trimming stripped 4 bases from V and 9 bases from J, with 21 bases between. The length of the CDR3 is 16 residues. CDR1 is SGHAT and CDR2 is FQNNGV in the germline V gene. The CDR3 loop reads CASSSPRAAVPRELFF. CDR3 in DNA: TGTGCCAGCAGCTCTCCTAGGGCAGCGGTCCCCCGGGAGCTGTTTTTT. Full variable domain (remainder filled in from reference TRBV11-2 and TRBJ2-2): EAGVAQSPRYKIIEKRQSVAFWCNPISGHATLYWYQQILGQGPKLLIQFQNNGVVDDSQLPKDRFSAERLKGVDSTLKIQPAKLEDSAVYLCASSSPRAAVPRELFFGEGSRLTVL.

The chain joins TRBV7-3 to TRBJ1-5; 9 bases align to TRBD1. Per the germline V gene, CDR1 is SGHTA and CDR2 is FQGTGA. The CDR3 length is 18 residues. Trimming cost V 5 bases and J 4 bases; bases outside gene matches: 15. The CDR3 sequence: CASSTGTGTTLWNQPQHF. The DNA for the CDR3 is TGTGCCAGCAGCACGGGGACAGGGACTACCTTGTGGAATCAGCCCCAGCATTTT.

This chain links TRBV6-1 with TRBJ1-6; the D gene is possibly TRBD1 (6 bases). Germline assignment: CDR1 MNHNS and CDR2 SASEGT. V shed 4 bases and J shed 9 bases, with 19 bases lying between them. CDR3 length equals 16 residues. The CDR3 is CASSVQGEGLVSPLHF. CDR3 nucleotide sequence: TGTGCCAGCAGTGTACAGGGTGAGGGATTGGTTTCACCCCTCCACTTT.

The rearrangement links TRBV25-1 to TRBJ1-6; no clear D gene. CDR1 is MGHDK and CDR2 is SYGVNS in the germline V gene. V lost 5 bases, J lost 5 bases, and 13 bases lay in between. This CDR3 has 15 amino acids. CDR3 coding DNA: TGTGCCAGCAGTTTAAGACTATCGGATAATTCACCCCTCCACTTT. Translating it yields CASSLRLSDNSPLHF.

This clonotype has a handful of counts. The chain carries TRBV30 and TRBJ1-2, with 7 bases that match TRBD1. J lost 4 bases, V lost 3 bases, and 5 bases had no gene match. The CDR3 runs 13 residues. Per germline, CDR1 GTSNPN and CDR2 SVGIG (reference sequence). CDR3 sequence: CAWRHRGGYGYTF. The CDR3 bases are TGTGCCTGGAGGCACAGGGGTGGCTATGGCTACACCTTC.

The gene calls are TRBV24-1 and TRBJ1-2; TRBD1 matches 10 bases. Germline CDR1 KGHDR, CDR2 SFDVKD. Trimming at V came to 2 bases and at J to 4 bases, leaving 6 bases not matched to a gene. The CDR3 runs 16 residues. CDR3 loop: CATSDSGTGARYGYTF. CDR3 DNA: TGTGCCACCAGTGATTCCGGGACAGGGGCGCGCTATGGCTACACCTTC.

This clonotype was found many times. This chain links TRBV15 with TRBJ1-2, with 12 bases fitting TRBD1. This CDR3 contains 16 residues. The V and J ends lost 5 bases and 8 bases, in that order; junction bases with no gene match: 12. Germline values: CDR1 LNHNV, CDR2 YYDKDF (reference sequence). The CDR3 region has the DNA TGTGCCACCAGCCCTTCTTCGGGACAGGGGGCGGTCGGCTACACCTTC. Translation gives CATSPSSGQGAVGYTF.

V usage is TRBV7-6 and J usage is TRBJ1-1, with a weak D call TRBD1 (5 bases). The V gene's germline CDR1 is SGHVS and CDR2 FNYEAQ. The CDR3 extends over 14 amino acids. V lost 4 bases to trimming and J lost 5 bases, with 14 bases between them. The CDR3 is CASSSGRAGTEAFF. CDR3 DNA: TGTGCCAGCAGCTCGGGGCGGGCGGGGACTGAAGCTTTCTTT. Full variable domain (rest looked up from reference TRBV7-6 and TRBJ1-1): GAGVSQSPRYKVTKRGQDVALRCDPISGHVSLYWYRQALGQGPEFLTYFNYEAQQDKSGLPNDRFSAERPEGSISTLTIQRTEQRDSAMYRCASSSGRAGTEAFFGQGTRLTVV.

The chain links TRBV2 to TRBJ1-5; D is ambiguous. Germline loops: CDR1 SNHLY, CDR2 FYNNEI. V was trimmed by 5 bases and J by 11 bases, leaving 10 bases between them. This CDR3 is built from 11 residues. In DNA form, the CDR3 reads TGTGCCAGCAGTACGACGGAGACCCAGCATTTT. Protein sequence: CASSTTETQHF.

Concerning this clonotype itself: A much larger clone differs by one base, so this may be a read error. This chain links TRBV29-1 with TRBJ1-4; 8 bases are shared with TRBD1. V gave up 6 bases and J gave up 4 bases; unmatched junction bases: 10. Germline loops: CDR1 SQVTM, CDR2 ANQGSEA. The CDR3 covers 15 residues. The CDR3 here is CSVILTGDGNEKLFF. CDR3 sequence (DNA): TGCAGCGTCATCTTGACAGGGGATGGTAATGAAAAACTGTTTTTT.

The table lists this clonotype with many counts. The J gene is TRBJ1-1, the V gene TRBV29-1, with 8 bases identical to TRBD1. This CDR3 has 14 amino acids. CDR1 SQVTM and CDR2 ANQGSEA come from the germline V gene. The V and J ends lost 7 bases and 4 bases, in that order; junction bases with no gene match: 11. Here the CDR3 DNA reads TGCAGCGCGAAACCGGGACAGGTCAGCACTGAAGCTTTCTTT. It translates to CSAKPGQVSTEAFF.

This clonotype has a handful of counts. The chain couples TRBV7-2 to TRBJ2-5, with D tentatively TRBD2 (5 bases). Germline values: CDR1 SGHTA, CDR2 FQGNSA. V lost 5 bases to trimming and J lost 2 bases, with 12 bases between them. The CDR3 covers 14 residues. The CDR3 DNA reads TGTGCCAGCAGCCCGGACTGGCGACAAGAGACCCAGTACTTC. It translates to CASSPDWRQETQYF.

A word on this clonotype: A read error is possible here, since a much larger clone lies one base away. The missing conserved phenylalanine or tryptophan at the end of this CDR3 makes a read error likely. The DNA is left out, because the CDR3 cannot be placed on it with certainty; the CDR3 is given as TCRdb lists it. This chain joins TRBV2 and TRBJ2-1; no DNA check was done on the table's D call, TRBD1. The CDR3 is made up of 14 amino acids, end residues included. Germline CDR1 SNHLY, CDR2 FYNNEI. The CDR3 here is CASSVRARDNEQFS.

This clonotype has only a few counts. The rearrangement links TRBV20-1 to TRBJ2-1; D may be TRBD1 or TRBD2 (5 bases each). Between the trimmed V and J ends, which lost 1 base and 3 bases, there was a span of 7 bases. Per germline, CDR1 DFQATT and CDR2 SNEGSKA (reference sequence). The CDR3 is 13 amino acids. The CDR3 reads CSARGGGYNEQFF. CDR3 coding DNA: TGCAGTGCTAGAGGTGGGGGCTACAATGAGCAGTTCTTC.

V usage is TRBV2 and J usage is TRBJ2-3; the D is unclear. The V end was cut by 8 bases, the J end by 2 bases, with 17 bases between. CDR3 length: 15 amino acids. Looked up from germline, CDR1 is SNHLY and CDR2 is FYNNEI. CDR3 region: CASHGPDLNTDTQYF. DNA for the CDR3: TGTGCCAGCCACGGTCCGGACCTTAACACAGATACGCAGTATTTT.

The V call is TRBV19, the J call TRBJ1-3; 7 nucleotides align to TRBD1. The trim removed 3 bases at V and 0 bases at J, leaving 5 bases unmatched. The length of the CDR3 is 16 residues. Germline CDR1 reads LNHDA; CDR2 reads SQIVND (reference sequence). DNA for the CDR3: TGTGCCAGTAGTATGGGGGACAGTCTCTCTGGAAACACCATATATTTT. Amino acids: CASSMGDSLSGNTIYF.